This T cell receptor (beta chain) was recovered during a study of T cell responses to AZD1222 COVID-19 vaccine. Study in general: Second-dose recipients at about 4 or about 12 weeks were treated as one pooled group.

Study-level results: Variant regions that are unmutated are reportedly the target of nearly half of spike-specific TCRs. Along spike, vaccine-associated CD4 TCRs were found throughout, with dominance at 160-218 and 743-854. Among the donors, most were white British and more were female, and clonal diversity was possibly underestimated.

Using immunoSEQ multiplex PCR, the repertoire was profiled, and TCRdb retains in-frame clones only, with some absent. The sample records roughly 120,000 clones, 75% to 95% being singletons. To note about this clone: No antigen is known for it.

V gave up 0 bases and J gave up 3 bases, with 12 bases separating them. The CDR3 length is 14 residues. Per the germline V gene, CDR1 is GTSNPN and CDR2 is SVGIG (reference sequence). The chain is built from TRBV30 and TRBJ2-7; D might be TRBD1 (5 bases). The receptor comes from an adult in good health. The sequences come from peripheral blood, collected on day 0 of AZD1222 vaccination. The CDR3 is CAWSVIRTFYEQYF. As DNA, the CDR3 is TGTGCCTGGAGTGTGATACGGACATTCTACGAGCAGTACTTC.